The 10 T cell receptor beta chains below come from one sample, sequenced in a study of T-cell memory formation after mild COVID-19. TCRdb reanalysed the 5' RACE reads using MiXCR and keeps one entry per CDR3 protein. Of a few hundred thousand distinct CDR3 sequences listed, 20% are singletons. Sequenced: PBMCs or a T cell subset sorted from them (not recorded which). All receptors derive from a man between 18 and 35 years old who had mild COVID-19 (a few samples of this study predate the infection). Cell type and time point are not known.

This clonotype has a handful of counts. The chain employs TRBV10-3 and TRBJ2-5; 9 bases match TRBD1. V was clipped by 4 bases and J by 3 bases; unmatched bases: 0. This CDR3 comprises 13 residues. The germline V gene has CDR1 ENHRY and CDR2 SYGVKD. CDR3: CAISGQGEETQYF. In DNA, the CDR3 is TGTGCCATCAGTGGACAGGGGGAAGAGACCCAGTACTTC.

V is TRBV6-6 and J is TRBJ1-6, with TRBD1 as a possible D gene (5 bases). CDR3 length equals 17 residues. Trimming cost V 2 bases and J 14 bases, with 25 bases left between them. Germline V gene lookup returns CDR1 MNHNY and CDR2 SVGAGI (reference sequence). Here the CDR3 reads CASSYNSPVWGSLALHF. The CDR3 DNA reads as TGTGCCAGCAGTTACAACAGTCCCGTGTGGGGCAGTTTAGCCCTCCACTTT.

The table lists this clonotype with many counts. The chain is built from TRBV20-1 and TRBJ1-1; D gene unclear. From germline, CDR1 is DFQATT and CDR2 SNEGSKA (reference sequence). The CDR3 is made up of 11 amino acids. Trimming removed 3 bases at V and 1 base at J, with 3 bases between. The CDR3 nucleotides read TGCAGTGCTAGCAGGAACACTGAAGCTTTCTTT. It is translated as CSASRNTEAFF.

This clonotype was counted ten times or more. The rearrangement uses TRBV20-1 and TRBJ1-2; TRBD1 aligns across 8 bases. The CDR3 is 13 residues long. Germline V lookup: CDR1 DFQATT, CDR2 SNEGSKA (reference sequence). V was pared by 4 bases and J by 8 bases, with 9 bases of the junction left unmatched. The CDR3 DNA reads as TGCAGTGCTACATCCGGGACAGGATCCGGCTACACCTTC. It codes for CSATSGTGSGYTF.

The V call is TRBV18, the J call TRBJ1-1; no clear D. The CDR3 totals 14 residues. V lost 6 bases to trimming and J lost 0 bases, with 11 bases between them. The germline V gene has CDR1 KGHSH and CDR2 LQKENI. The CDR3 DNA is TGTGCCAGCTCCTCCACCATAGTGAACACTGAAGCTTTCTTT. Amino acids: CASSSTIVNTEAFF.

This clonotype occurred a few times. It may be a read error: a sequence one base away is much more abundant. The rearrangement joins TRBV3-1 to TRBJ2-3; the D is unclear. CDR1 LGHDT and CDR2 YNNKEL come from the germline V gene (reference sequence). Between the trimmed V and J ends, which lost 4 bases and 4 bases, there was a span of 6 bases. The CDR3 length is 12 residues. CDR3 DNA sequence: TGTGCCAGCAGCCGGTGGGCAGATACGCAGTATTTT. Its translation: CASSRWADTQYF.

The CDR3 DNA follows: TGTGCCAGCTCACGGACTAGCGGGAGAGATACGCAGTATTTT. It codes for CASSRTSGRDTQYF. This chain uses TRBV18 with TRBJ2-3; TRBD2 matches at 13 bases. The CDR3 covers 14 residues. Trimming took 4 bases from V and 5 from J; bases not matched to a gene: 0. CDR1 is KGHSH and CDR2 is LQKENI in the germline V gene. Full variable domain (missing parts from reference TRBV18 and TRBJ2-3): NAGVMQNPRHLVRRRGQEARLRCSPMKGHSHVYWYRQLPEEGLKFMVYLQKENIIDESGMPKERFSAEFPKEGPSILRIQQVVRGDSAAYFCASSRTSGRDTQYFGPGTRLTVL.

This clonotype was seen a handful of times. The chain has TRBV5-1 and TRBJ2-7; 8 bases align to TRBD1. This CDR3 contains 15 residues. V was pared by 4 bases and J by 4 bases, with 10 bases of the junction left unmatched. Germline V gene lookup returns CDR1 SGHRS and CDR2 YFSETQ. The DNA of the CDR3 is TGCGCCAGCAGCATTACGGACAGGGACCGATACGAGCAGTACTTC. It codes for CASSITDRDRYEQYF.

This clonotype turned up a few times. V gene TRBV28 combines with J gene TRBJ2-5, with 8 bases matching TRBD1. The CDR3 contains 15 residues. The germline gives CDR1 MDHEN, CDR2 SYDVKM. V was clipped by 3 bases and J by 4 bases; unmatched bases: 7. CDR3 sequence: CASSFVDRGVETQYF. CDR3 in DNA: TGTGCCAGCAGTTTCGTTGACAGGGGCGTAGAGACCCAGTACTTC.

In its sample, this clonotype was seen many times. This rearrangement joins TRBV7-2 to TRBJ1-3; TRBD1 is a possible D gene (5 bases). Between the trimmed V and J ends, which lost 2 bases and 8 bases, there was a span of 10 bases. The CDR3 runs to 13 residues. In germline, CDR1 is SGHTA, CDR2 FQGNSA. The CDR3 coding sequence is TGTGCCAGCAGCTTAAATGCGGGGGACACCATATATTTT. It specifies CASSLNAGDTIYF. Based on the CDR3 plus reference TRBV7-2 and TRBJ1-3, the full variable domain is GAGVSQSPSNKVTEKGKDVELRCDPISGHTALYWYRQSLGQGLEFLIYFQGNSAPDKSGLPSDRFSAERTGGSVSTLTIQRTQQEDSAVYLCASSLNAGDTIYFGEGSWLTVV.